This T cell receptor beta chain was found in a study of response to subunit inactivated influenza vaccine. Germline CDR1 SGHRS, CDR2 YFSETQ. CDR3 size: 16 residues. The V segment lost 0 bases and the J segment 0 bases; nucleotides outside the gene matches: 3. This clonotype came up a few times. No antigen is known for it. Study-level findings and limits: The authors proposed limited new T cell recruitment per seasonal influenza vaccination.

TCRdb processed the RT-PCR reads anew with MiXCR; each CDR3 protein has one entry. Of about 580,000 distinct CDR3 sequences in the sample, 12% to 15% were seen once. The sequences come from PBMCs from blood, collected 12 days after vaccination. The TCR comes from a man aged 50 or older who received an inactivated influenza vaccine. The V and J genes are TRBV5-1 and TRBJ2-5; TRBD2 agrees at 9 bases. The CDR3, as DNA: TGCGCCAGCAGCTTGGCCTTAGCGGGGGACCAAGAGACCCAGTACTTC. This sequence encodes CASSLALAGDQETQYF.